The rows below give T cell receptor beta chains drawn from one sample of a study of CD8 T cells in ankylosing spondylitis. TCRdb itself ran the 5' RACE reads through MiXCR, one entry per CDR3 protein. The top ten hold around 3.5% of the sample, which has about 460,000 distinct CDR3 sequences, about 5.2% seen once. The specimen sequenced was blood, either unsorted or a sorted T cell fraction (not recorded which). These receptors all come from a male donor with ankylosing spondylitis. Both conserved end residues are part of each CDR3. Fields, in order: V gene, CDR3 length, J gene, clone size, D gene, CDR3 DNA, CDR3 protein. The D gene is left open where the match is weak. Some rows have no size entry. The others give once, few or many, or a class for an expanded clone.

TRBV7-2	15	TRBJ1-4	many	-	TGTGCCAGCAGCTCCCTGGGGGGCGGCTATGAAAAACTGTTTTTT	CASSSLGGGYEKLFF
TRBV6-6	12	TRBJ2-7	many	-	TGTGCCAGCAGTCCGATAGGCGACGAGCAGTACTTC	CASSPIGDEQYF
TRBV7-6	15	TRBJ2-2	many	-	TGTGCCAGCAGCTTCTTGGTTCCCGGCACCGGGGAGCTGTTTTTT	CASSFLVPGTGELFF
TRBV5-1	15	TRBJ1-2	many	-	TGCGCCAGCAGCTTGGCGGGTCTTTTCGACTATGGCTACACCTTC	CASSLAGLFDYGYTF
TRBV24-1	15	TRBJ2-5	many	TRBD1	TGTGCCACCAGTGACCAAATGGGACAGCAAGAGACCCAGTACTTC	CATSDQMGQQETQYF
TRBV11-2	15	TRBJ2-1	many	TRBD1	TGTGCCAGCAGCTCCAGGACAGGGGGGGAGGATGAGCAGTTCTTC	CASSSRTGGEDEQFF
TRBV18	14	TRBJ2-2	many	-	TGTGCCAGCAGCCCTCAGGGGAACACCGGGGAGCTGTTTTTT	CASSPQGNTGELFF
TRBV5-6	18	TRBJ2-6	-	TRBD1	TGTGCCAGCAGCATGGGACAGGGAATCTTCTCTGGGGCCAACGTACTGACTTTC	CASSMGQGIFSGANVLTF
TRBV7-3	13	TRBJ2-5	many	-	TGTGCCAGCAGCTTAAGGGGCGCAGAGACCCAGTACTTC	CASSLRGAETQYF
TRBV24-1	13	TRBJ2-7	many	-	TGTGCCACCAGCCAGGGCAGCTCCTACGAGCAGTACTTC	CATSQGSSYEQYF
TRBV20-1	14	TRBJ2-5	many	-	TGCAGTGCCCCCCCCCCTCTCGTGGCGGAGACCCAGTACTTC	CSAPPPLVAETQYF
TRBV15	14	TRBJ2-7	few	-	TGTGCCACCAGCAGAGTAGGGGGGTCCTACGAGCAGTACTTC	CATSRVGGSYEQYF
TRBV5-6	17	TRBJ2-1	many	-	TGTGCCAGCAGCTTGGGGTTTGGGGGTAGCTCCTACAATGAGCAGTTCTTC	CASSLGFGGSSYNEQFF
TRBV7-2	13	TRBJ1-5	many	-	TGTGCCAGCAGCCGGAGCTGGGATCAGCCCCAGCATTTT	CASSRSWDQPQHF
TRBV4-3	15	TRBJ1-6	few	TRBD1	TGCGCCAGCAGCCAAGGGACAGGGAAAAATTCACCCCTCCACTTT	CASSQGTGKNSPLHF
TRBV7-2	16	TRBJ2-2	many	-	TGTGCCAGCAGCTTTGGTCAGGGGATAAGCACCGGGGAGCTGTTTTTT	CASSFGQGISTGELFF
TRBV20-1	11	TRBJ2-2	many	-	TGCAGTGCTACTATCACCGGGGAGCTGTTTTTT	CSATITGELFF
TRBV4-3	15	TRBJ2-2	few	-	TGCGCCAGCAGCCAAGATTTAGGGGTTCACGGGGAGCTGTTTTTT	CASSQDLGVHGELFF
TRBV6-2/TRBV6-3	12	TRBJ1-6	many	-	TGTGCCAGCAGACTAGAGACCGGGAGGCTCCACTTT	CASRLETGRLHF
TRBV7-2	16	TRBJ2-2	many	-	TGTGCCAGCAGCTTAGCCGGGACGGCGAACACCGGGGAGCTGTTTTTT	CASSLAGTANTGELFF
TRBV29-1	14	TRBJ2-1	many	TRBD2	TGCAGCGTTGATACTAGCGGGAGGGCCGGTGAGCAGTTCTTC	CSVDTSGRAGEQFF
TRBV20-1	15	TRBJ1-1	many	-	TGCAGTGCTAGAGATCCCCGGAGGGTTGGCACTGAAGCTTTCTTT	CSARDPRRVGTEAFF
TRBV29-1	14	TRBJ2-3	-	-	TGCAGCGTTGTGCGAGGGGATCGTACAGATACGCAGTATTTT	CSVVRGDRTDTQYF
TRBV7-2	15	TRBJ2-7	few	TRBD2	TGTGCCAGCAGCTCGGGACTAGCGGGGTTAAACGAGCAGTACTTC	CASSSGLAGLNEQYF